This TCR beta chain emerged from a study of cytomegalovirus exposure and HLA in healthy donors. Whole-study findings and limits: HLA alleles were associated with 17,000 or so TCR beta sequences in a later analysis at 0.05 false discovery rate.

To note about this clone: No antigen is known for it.

The PCR used 60 Vbeta and 13 Jbeta primers. Data came from immunoSEQ multiplex PCR; TCRdb stores just in-frame clones and leaves some out. The table records roughly 120,000 clones, around 74% of them present only once. V was pared by 4 bases and J by 2 bases, with 8 bases of the junction left unmatched. Germline values: CDR1 SGHTA, CDR2 FQGNSA. The CDR3 consists of 15 residues. V gene TRBV7-2 combines with J gene TRBJ2-7; TRBD2 matches 7 bases. This sequence originates from a man between 60 and 70 years old in good health and CMV-seropositive. Sequencing was done on a sample of PBMCs. CDR3 sequence: CASSSWPSGPYEQYF. CDR3 bases: TGTGCCAGCAGCTCCTGGCCTAGCGGCCCCTACGAGCAGTACTTC.